One T cell receptor (beta chain) is described in this entry. Its antigen has not been determined. Per-base qualities were not stored, and no clone one base away is much larger. These data belong to a study of vaccination and CD4 T cells after COVID-19 (dated by TCRdb to between 2021 and 2023). In terms of the full investigation: Every convalescent patient had a positive nasal swab PCR test for SARS-CoV-2, with mild disease in nine patients and severe disease in one. In the convalescent cohort there were six males and four females, among whom were two Hispanic individuals, seven Caucasians, two Asians and one multiracial person. Two doses of either the Pfizer-BioNTech BNT162b2 vaccine (n=8) or the Moderna mRNA-1273 vaccine (n=2) were administered to participants. Post-COVID blood samples from convalescent patients were collected a median of around 100 days after diagnosis, with a range of roughly 35 to 180 days. Post-vaccine blood samples were collected a median of approximately 68 days after the second vaccine dose, ranging from roughly 14 to 241 days. Culture stimuli were overlapping spike peptide pools from SARS-CoV-2 and from the common cold coronaviruses HCoV-NL63, HCoV-OC43 and HCoV-229E. Control cultures received a CEFX viral epitope pool as the positive control, an HIV-1 Nef peptide pool as the negative control, or no peptide. In under twelve COVID-19 convalescent patients and 4 infection-naive healthy vaccine recipients, researchers compared the spike-specific CD4+ TCR repertoire from before mRNA vaccination with the repertoire from after. What the work shows at the level of the full study, not this receptor alone: Among convalescent patients, a median roughly 90% of the SARS-CoV-2-reactive clones seen after vaccination appeared only after vaccination, which suggests priming specific to the vaccine. The number of convalescent patients in the study was relatively small, and the study did not examine early timepoints following natural infection. Of the vaccine-specific clones found in convalescent patients, nearly all (304 of 307) were mono-reactive for SARS-CoV-2 spike instead of being cross-reactive with common cold coronaviruses. An increase in the median number of SARS-CoV-2-reactive clonotypes from approximately 20 after infection to about 39 after vaccination was observed, but the change was not found to be significant.

This specimen's treatment or condition label, per the study, means: approximately 9-day PBMC culture with coronavirus spike peptide pools or control peptides (ViraFEST assay). The ViraFEST assay, used in the study, expanded antigen-specific T cells with peptide pools and then identified the expanded clonotypes through TCR sequencing. The convalescent patients' positive SARS-CoV-2 PCR tests fell between March and December 2020, which was before the Alpha, Beta and Delta variants emerged in the United States. Each well held 2 million or so PBMCs cultured in IMDM containing roughly 5.4% human AB serum and roughly 10 IU/ml IL-2, with roughly 9.2 ug/ml peptide pools added. Half of the culture medium was replaced with fresh IL-2-containing medium on days 3 and 7. After approximately 11 days of culture, CD4+ T cells were isolated by negative selection with the EasySep CD4+ T cell isolation kit. PBMCs were separated from whole blood using Ficoll-Paque Plus gradient centrifugation and then either used fresh or cryopreserved at -140C. Culture conditions were generally each tested in triplicate wells.

Library preparation was by PCR. At the Johns Hopkins FTIC core, DNA from the cultured CD4+ T cells underwent TCR sequencing with the Oncomine TCR Beta short-read assay. Genomic DNA was extracted from the cultured CD4+ T cells with the QIAamp micro DNA kit. Oncomine TCR Beta libraries from cultured CD4+ T cells were pooled with unique dual indexes and sequenced on an Illumina iSeq 100. For the original study's pipeline: Non-productive sequences were filtered out, and CDR3s that did not start with C, did not end with F or W, or were shorter than 7 amino acids were discarded. Antigen-specific clonotypes were identified with the MANAFEST web application by comparing peptide-stimulated wells with reference and other culture wells. Positive clones required FDR below 0.05, an odds ratio above 5, and productive frequency above 0.1% in at least two of three replicate wells. A clonotype was classed as cross-reactive if the clonotype showed significant expansion both in SARS-CoV-2 spike wells and in at least one common cold coronavirus spike condition. Levenshtein distances (stringdist) and unrooted phylogenetic trees (ape) in R version 3.6.1 were used to assess CDR3 homology. The public reads were run again by TCRdb, first through fastp at Q25 and then through MiXCR, and only productive beta chains were kept. Rows matching on CDR3 protein sequence are summarized as one entry with the most common DNA and genes. What appears here as the V and J calls and clone size reflects TCRdb's work, not the paper's. In all, the sample holds several thousand distinct CDR3 sequences, and roughly three fifths of those were seen once. Together, the top ten hold approximately 24% of the sample.

The CDR3 numbers 16 residues from cysteine through phenylalanine. The kept DNA is CDR3 alone, 48 bases in frame from the first base. Per the germline V gene, SGHTA is the CDR1 and FQGNSA is the CDR2. V trim: 4 bases; J trim: 5 bases; unmatched bases: 10. Sequencing was performed on CD4+ T cells from blood, cultured in vitro. In this chain, TRBV7-2 is recombined with TRBJ2-3, with TRBD1 identical over 9 junction bases. This receptor was obtained from a human donor who had recovered from COVID-19. The nucleotides read TGTGCCAGCAGCTCAACCGGGACAGGGTTCGGAGATACGCAGTATTTT. The resulting protein is CASSSTGTGFGDTQYF.